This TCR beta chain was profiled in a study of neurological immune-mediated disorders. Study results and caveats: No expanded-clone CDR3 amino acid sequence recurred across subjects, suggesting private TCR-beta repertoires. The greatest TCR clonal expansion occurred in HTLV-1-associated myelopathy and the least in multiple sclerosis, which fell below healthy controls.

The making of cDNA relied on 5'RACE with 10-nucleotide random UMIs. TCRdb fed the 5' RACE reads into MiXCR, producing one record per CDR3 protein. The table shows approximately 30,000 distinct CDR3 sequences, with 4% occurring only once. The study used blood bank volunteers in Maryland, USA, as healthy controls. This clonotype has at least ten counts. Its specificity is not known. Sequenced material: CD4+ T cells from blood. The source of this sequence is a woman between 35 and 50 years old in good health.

The CDR3 DNA reads TGTGCCAGCAGCCTGGGGACAGCGGGAGGAAGCACAGATACGCAGTATTTT. Translation gives CASSLGTAGGSTDTQYF. The rearrangement links TRBV5-8 to TRBJ2-3; 9 bases map to TRBD2. Germline trimming cut 4 bases from V and 0 bases from J; bases unmatched to any gene: 9. Germline V lookup: CDR1 SGHTS, CDR2 YDEGEE. The CDR3 spans 17 residues.